The 7 T cell receptor beta chains below were found in one sample sequenced in a study of Ad26.COV2.S vaccination and SARS-CoV-2 variants (dated by TCRdb to about 2021). Library generation was performed with the immunoSEQ multiplex PCR assay. In its TCRdb copy, this immuneACCESS table keeps in-frame sequences only and misses some clones. Where compared with another copy, unresolved V genes explain less than half of these, and the others have no known cause. Recorded for this sample are about 350,000 clones; 80% to 90% of them occurred a single time. Together, the top ten hold 3.3% of the sample. In light of the paper, this sample's treatment or condition label describes: around 19 received Ad26.COV2.S at low or high dose, single or two shots; roughly 5 received placebo; per-sample allocation not given. For vaccine and placebo recipients, repertoires were sequenced using samples collected on day 63 after the first injection.

Sample: peripheral blood, taken in a trial of Ad26.COV2.S vaccine versus placebo. The origin of the receptors is a person aged 18-60 years who received the Ad26.COV2.S COVID-19 vaccine or a placebo.

This chain links TRBV7-9 with TRBJ2-7; TRBD1 agrees at 11 bases. The germline V gene encodes CDR1 SEHNR and CDR2 FQNEAQ (reference sequence). The CDR3 totals 16 residues. Trimming cost V 2 bases and J 5 bases; bases outside gene matches: 8. CDR3 DNA sequence: TGTGCCAGCAGCTTATCCCCGGGACAGGGGGACAACGAGCAGTACTTC. This sequence encodes CASSLSPGQGDNEQYF.

The chain couples TRBV5-1 to TRBJ2-7; unclear D gene. Germline values: CDR1 SGHRS, CDR2 YFSETQ. The germline V and J ends were trimmed by 2 bases and 1 base, with 10 bases remaining between them. This CDR3 spans 14 amino acids. The CDR3 nucleotides are TGCGCCAGCAGCTTAATTGCTGGATCCTACGAGCAGTACTTC. Amino acid sequence: CASSLIAGSYEQYF. The full variable domain, with the rest looked up from reference TRBV5-1 and TRBJ2-7, is KAGVTQTPRYLIKTRGQQVTLSCSPISGHRSVSWYQQTPGQGLQFLFEYFSETQRNKGNFPGRFSGRQFSNSRSEMNVSTLELGDSALYLCASSLIAGSYEQYFGPGTRLTVT.

The chain carries TRBV4-1 and TRBJ2-7; TRBD1 is a possible D gene (6 bases). The CDR3 runs to 15 residues. V gave up 6 bases and J gave up 5 bases, with 20 bases separating them. CDR1 and CDR2 (germline): MGHRA, YSYEKL. DNA for the CDR3: TGCGCCAGCAGGCAGACCGTACCAGGGGTCGACGAGCAGTACTTC. Translated: CASRQTVPGVDEQYF.

The CDR3 DNA follows: TGTGCCAGCTCACCTTCGACAGGGGGGGATCAGCCCCAGCATTTT. It specifies CASSPSTGGDQPQHF. The chain is built from TRBV18 and TRBJ1-5, with 9 bases fitting TRBD1. CDR3 length: 15 amino acids. CDR1 and CDR2 (germline): KGHSH, LQKENI. The V and J ends lost 3 bases and 5 bases, in that order; junction bases with no gene match: 5.

The chain couples TRBV5-4 to TRBJ2-5; 8 nucleotides align to TRBD2. CDR1 and CDR2 (germline): SGHNT, YYREEE (reference sequence). With 1 base clipped from V and 3 bases from J, the junction kept 8 bases outside the gene matches. The CDR3 sequence is 16 residues long. The CDR3 protein is CASSLPSGPVKETQYF. The CDR3, as DNA: TGTGCCAGCAGCTTGCCTAGCGGGCCGGTTAAAGAGACCCAGTACTTC.

This rearrangement joins TRBV10-1 to TRBJ2-1, with a tentative D call TRBD1 (6 bases). V shed 6 bases and J shed 8 bases, with 17 bases lying between them. The CDR3 contains 14 residues. The germline CDR1 and CDR2 sequences are WNHNN and SYGVQD (reference sequence). The chain's CDR3 is CASSPGESVDEQFF. CDR3 nucleotides: TGCGCCAGCAGCCCAGGGGAATCGGTGGATGAGCAGTTCTTC.

The chain employs TRBV5-1 and TRBJ2-3, with 11 bases that match TRBD2. There are 17 residues in the CDR3. In germline, CDR1 is SGHRS, CDR2 YFSETQ. J lost 6 bases, V lost 1 base, and 10 bases had no gene match. CDR3 sequence reads: CASSLNPLAGVGDTQYF. The CDR3 DNA is TGCGCCAGCAGCTTGAACCCACTAGCGGGGGTGGGGGATACGCAGTATTTT.